This TCR beta chain was found in a study of blood T cell repertoires in COVID-19 (dated by TCRdb to about 2020). For context, the study as a whole: The collaborator samples originated in the United States, Italy and Spain and spanned the acute and convalescent phases of COVID-19. The prospective study material was composed of cDNA or gDNA derived from T cells, B-cell-depleted T cells, or PBMCs. Deeply sampled blood TCRbeta repertoires from subjects exposed to, actively infected with, or recovered from COVID-19 were included in the dataset. The repertoires were released in a freely available public database intended as a resource for research on the immune response to SARS-CoV-2. The samples were drawn from two sources: the first 160 participants of the ongoing ImmuneRACE study, and some 1,300 subjects contributed by 6 global collaborators. Sample metadata almost always included a de-identified subject ID, COVID-19 status, age in years and sex. Where available, HLA class I and class II types were obtained from metadata supplied by the sample provider rather than from assay-based typing.

The immunoSEQ Assay, a bias-controlled multiplex PCR, was used to amplify TCRbeta CDR3 regions from genomic DNA. Per the authors' processing: Within the assay, amplification of reference gene primers was used to estimate how many nucleated cells each sample contained. To quantify the absolute abundance of each unique TCRbeta CDR3 rearrangement, sequence reads were collapsed and filtered. For each sample, productive Simpson clonality was calculated by taking the square root of Simpson's diversity index across productive rearrangements. TCRdb obtained this table from immuneACCESS and retained in-frame rearrangements with V and J assigned. These tables miss some clones; where compared with another copy, unresolved V genes account for less than half of the shortfall, and the remainder is unexplained. That table is the source of V, J and clone size, and D and trimming were worked out from the DNA. This sample comprises tens of thousands of clones, around 86% of them detected only once. The leading ten clones occupy 1.4% to 1.5% of the sample.

Turning to this clone: There is no known antigen for this receptor. No qualities accompany the bases; no much larger clone lies one base away.

Summary of the overall study and its limitations: Clinical and demographic metadata were provided uncurated, with the amount varying by source and participant.

Whole blood was collected in K2EDTA tubes by collaborating institutions according to the institutions' own protocols. For TCRbeta analysis, collaborator samples were shipped as frozen whole blood, as isolated PBMCs, or as DNA extracted from either sample type. There are 15 amino acids in the CDR3, from cysteine to phenylalanine inclusive. Only the CDR3 DNA is retained, 45 bases long and in frame from the first base. The V end gives up 5 bases and the J end 4 bases, leaving 8 bases in the junction not matched to a gene. Taken from the germline V gene, the CDR1 and CDR2 loops are SGHTA and FQGNSA. The sequence links TRBV7-2 to TRBJ1-3, with TRBD1 identical over 7 junction bases. This clonotype was obtained from an older woman with acute or convalescent COVID-19. Input material: peripheral blood. The CDR3 region has the sequence CASSRTGGPGNTIYF. In nucleotides, the sequence is TGTGCCAGCAGCCGGACAGGCGGTCCAGGAAACACCATATATTTT.